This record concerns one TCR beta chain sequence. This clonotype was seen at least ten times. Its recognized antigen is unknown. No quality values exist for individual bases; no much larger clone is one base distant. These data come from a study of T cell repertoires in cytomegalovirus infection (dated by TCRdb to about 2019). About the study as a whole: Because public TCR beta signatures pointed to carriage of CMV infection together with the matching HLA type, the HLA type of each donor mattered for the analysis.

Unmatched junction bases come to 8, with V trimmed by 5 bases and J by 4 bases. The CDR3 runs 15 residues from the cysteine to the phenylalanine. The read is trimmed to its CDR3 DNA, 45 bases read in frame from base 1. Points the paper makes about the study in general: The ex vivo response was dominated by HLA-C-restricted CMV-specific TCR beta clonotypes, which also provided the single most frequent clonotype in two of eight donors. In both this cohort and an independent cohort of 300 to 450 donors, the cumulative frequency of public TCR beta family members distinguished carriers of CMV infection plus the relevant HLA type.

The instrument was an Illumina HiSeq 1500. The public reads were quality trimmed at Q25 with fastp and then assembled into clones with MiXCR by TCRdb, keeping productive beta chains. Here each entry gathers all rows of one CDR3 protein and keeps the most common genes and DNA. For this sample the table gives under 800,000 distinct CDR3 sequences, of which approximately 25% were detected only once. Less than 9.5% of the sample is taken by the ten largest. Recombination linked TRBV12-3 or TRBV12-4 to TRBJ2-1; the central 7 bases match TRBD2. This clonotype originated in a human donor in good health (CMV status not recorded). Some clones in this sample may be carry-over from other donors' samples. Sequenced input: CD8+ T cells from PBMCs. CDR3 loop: CASSQEAGEYNEQFF. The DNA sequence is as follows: TGTGCCAGCAGTCAAGAGGCGGGGGAATACAATGAGCAGTTCTTC.